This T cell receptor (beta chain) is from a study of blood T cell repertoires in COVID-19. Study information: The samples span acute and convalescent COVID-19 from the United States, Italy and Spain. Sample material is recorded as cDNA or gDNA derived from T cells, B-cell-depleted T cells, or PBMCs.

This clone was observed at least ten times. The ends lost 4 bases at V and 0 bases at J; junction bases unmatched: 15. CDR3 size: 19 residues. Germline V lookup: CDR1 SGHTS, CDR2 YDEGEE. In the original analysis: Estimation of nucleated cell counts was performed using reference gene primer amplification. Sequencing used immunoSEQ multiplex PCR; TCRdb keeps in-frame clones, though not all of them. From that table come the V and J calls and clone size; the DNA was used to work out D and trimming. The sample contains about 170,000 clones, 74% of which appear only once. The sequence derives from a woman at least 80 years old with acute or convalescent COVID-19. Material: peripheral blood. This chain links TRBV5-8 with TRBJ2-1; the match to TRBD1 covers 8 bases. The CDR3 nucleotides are TGTGCCAGCAGCGAACGGACAGGGTCACAACCTCGCTCCTACAATGAGCAGTTCTTC. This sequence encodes CASSERTGSQPRSYNEQFF.